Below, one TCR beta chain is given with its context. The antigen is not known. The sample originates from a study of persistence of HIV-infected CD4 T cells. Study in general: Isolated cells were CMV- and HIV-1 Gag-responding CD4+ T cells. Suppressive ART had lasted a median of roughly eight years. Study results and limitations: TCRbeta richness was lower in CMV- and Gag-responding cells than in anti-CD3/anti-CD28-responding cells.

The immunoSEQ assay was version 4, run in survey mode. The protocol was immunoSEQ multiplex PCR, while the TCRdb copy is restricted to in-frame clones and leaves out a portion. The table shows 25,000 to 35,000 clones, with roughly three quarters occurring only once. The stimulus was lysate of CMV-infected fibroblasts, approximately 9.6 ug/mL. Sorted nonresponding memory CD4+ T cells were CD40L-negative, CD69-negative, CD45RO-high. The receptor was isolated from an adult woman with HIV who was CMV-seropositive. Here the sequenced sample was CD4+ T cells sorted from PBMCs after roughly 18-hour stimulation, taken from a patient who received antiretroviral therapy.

This chain's CDR3 is CASSSIPGGSTDTQYF. CDR3 nucleotide sequence: TGCGCCAGCAGCTCGATACCGGGGGGGAGCACAGATACGCAGTATTTT. This chain connects TRBV5-1 to TRBJ2-3, with 8 bases lining up with TRBD2. Germline CDR1 SGHRS, CDR2 YFSETQ. Unmatched junction bases numbered 6, after V lost 3 bases and J lost 0 bases. The CDR3 is 16 amino acids.